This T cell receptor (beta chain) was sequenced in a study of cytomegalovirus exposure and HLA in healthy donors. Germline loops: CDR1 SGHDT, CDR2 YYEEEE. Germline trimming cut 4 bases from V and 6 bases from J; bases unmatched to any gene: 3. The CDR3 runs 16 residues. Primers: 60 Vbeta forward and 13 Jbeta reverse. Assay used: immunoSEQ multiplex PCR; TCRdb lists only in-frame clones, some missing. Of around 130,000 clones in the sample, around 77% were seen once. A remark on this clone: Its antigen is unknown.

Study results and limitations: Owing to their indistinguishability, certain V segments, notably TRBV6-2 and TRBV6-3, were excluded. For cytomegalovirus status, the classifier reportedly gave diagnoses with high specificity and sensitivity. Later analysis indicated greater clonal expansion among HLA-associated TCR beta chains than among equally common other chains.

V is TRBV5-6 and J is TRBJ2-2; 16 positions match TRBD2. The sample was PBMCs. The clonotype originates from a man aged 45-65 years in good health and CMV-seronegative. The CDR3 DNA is TGTGCCAGCAGCACGGGACTAGCGGGAGGGCCCGGGGAGCTGTTTTTT. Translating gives CASSTGLAGGPGELFF.